Listed below are T cell receptor beta chains from one sample, sequenced in a study of naive and memory T cell subsets. TCRdb redid the calling of the UMI-ligation and nested PCR reads with MiXCR, one entry per CDR3 protein. The sample records 150,000 or so distinct CDR3 sequences, under 25% being singletons. Source material: naive CD4+ T cells from blood. These receptors were obtained from a human donor in good health. Both conserved end residues are part of each CDR3. A D gene is named only where the DNA matches it firmly. Size is stated for part of the rows, as once, few or many counts, or as a class when the clone is expanded.

V	size	J	D	DNA	CDR3
TRBV20-1	NA	TRBJ2-7	TRBD2	TGCAGTGCTAGACAAAAGCCCCTAGCGGGATTGAGGGAGCAGTACTTC	CSARQKPLAGLREQYF
TRBV6-1	many	TRBJ2-1	NA	TGTGCCAGCAGGCACAAGAGCTCCTACAATGAGCAGTTCTTC	CASRHKSSYNEQFF
TRBV6-5	few	TRBJ1-1	NA	TGTGCCAGCAGGGAGGTGGCCTCTGAAGCTTTCTTT	CASREVASEAFF
TRBV20-1	many	TRBJ2-3	NA	TGCAGTAACGTATTGAGGGGGATCACAGATACGCAGTATTTT	CSNVLRGITDTQYF
TRBV6-1	NA	TRBJ2-3	TRBD1	TGTGCCAGCAGGTATGACAGGGCTGCCACAGATACGCAGTATTTT	CASRYDRAATDTQYF
TRBV4-1	NA	TRBJ2-1	NA	TGCGCCAGCAGCCAAGGACGCGTCCGGTGGTGGGGTGAGCAGTTCTTC	CASSQGRVRWWGEQFF
TRBV5-1	many	TRBJ2-3	NA	TGCGCCAGCAGCCAGGGACTTGGCACAGATACGCAGTATTTT	CASSQGLGTDTQYF
TRBV12-3/TRBV12-4	NA	TRBJ2-6	NA	TGTGCCAGCAGTTTTCGACAGACTGGGGCCAACGTCCTGACTTTC	CASSFRQTGANVLTF
TRBV20-1	NA	TRBJ2-7	NA	TGCAGTGCCACGGGACCCAGCTACGAGCAGTACTTC	CSATGPSYEQYF
TRBV6-5	few	TRBJ1-1	NA	TGTGCCAGCAGTTACTCACAAAGGGTTCCGGGCACTGAAGCTTTCTTT	CASSYSQRVPGTEAFF
TRBV5-6	few	TRBJ2-4	TRBD2	TGTGCCAGCAATATCGGGGGGGTGATTAAAAACATTCAGTACTTC	CASNIGGVIKNIQYF
TRBV6-2/TRBV6-3	NA	TRBJ2-1	NA	TGTGCCAGCAAAAGGGAGCGCAATGAGCAGTTCTTC	CASKRERNEQFF
TRBV20-1	NA	TRBJ2-1	NA	TGCAGTGCCACCCGGGAGCTACCTGAGCAGTTCTTC	CSATRELPEQFF
TRBV7-2	NA	TRBJ2-1	NA	TGTGCCAGCAGCTCCACCCCCTGGACCTTCGAAGTCGTGGAGCAGTTCTTC	CASSSTPWTFEVVEQFF
TRBV18	NA	TRBJ2-2	NA	TGTGCCAGCTCACCAGGTGGCGGGGAGCTGTTTTTT	CASSPGGGELFF
TRBV5-1	NA	TRBJ2-3	TRBD2	TGCGCCAGCAGCTTGGCAGGTCTAGCGGGAGGGGGAAAAACAGATACGCAGTATTTT	CASSLAGLAGGGKTDTQYF
TRBV2	many	TRBJ2-1	TRBD2	TGTGCCAGCAGTGAGAACCTAGCGGGAGTGGAGGAGCAGTTCTTC	CASSENLAGVEEQFF